Below, 19 T cell receptor beta chains from the same sample are listed, as sequenced in a study of blood T cell repertoires in COVID-19. Assay: immunoSEQ multiplex PCR; the TCRdb copy retains only in-frame clones and omits some. The sample records 130,000 to 150,000 clones, around 77% being singletons. Sequencing was done on a sample of peripheral blood. All receptors come from a man aged 50-59 years with active or convalescent COVID-19.

The V and J genes are TRBV2 and TRBJ2-1, with TRBD1 matching over 8 bases. CDR1 SNHLY and CDR2 FYNNEI come from the germline V gene. CDR3 length equals 14 residues. V was pared by 5 bases and J by 2 bases, with 2 bases of the junction left unmatched. The DNA of the CDR3 is TGTGCCAGCAGTCCGGACAGGGCCTACAATGAGCAGTTCTTC. This encodes CASSPDRAYNEQFF.

The chain employs TRBV12-3 or TRBV12-4 and TRBJ2-1; D not resolved. This CDR3 has 12 amino acids. The germline V and J ends were trimmed by 6 bases and 3 bases, with 6 bases remaining between them. Written as DNA, the CDR3 is TGTGCCAGCAGCCCCGGCTACAATGAGCAGTTCTTC. Encoded protein: CASSPGYNEQFF.

The V call is TRBV7-8, the J call TRBJ2-3, with D possibly TRBD1 on 5 matching bases. Germline lookup yields CDR1 SGHVS and CDR2 FQNEAQ. Trimming stripped 7 bases from V and 3 bases from J, with 26 bases between. The CDR3 is made up of 18 amino acids. The chain's CDR3 is CASTVPLPGNDPTDTQYF. The CDR3 DNA is TGTGCCAGCACCGTTCCCCTCCCAGGGAATGATCCGACAGATACGCAGTATTTT.

The chain joins TRBV25-1 to TRBJ1-5; perhaps TRBD1 as D (5 bases). The CDR3 spans 11 residues. CDR1 is MGHDK, CDR2 SYGVNS, per germline. The V gene lost 8 bases and the J gene lost 9 bases, with 11 bases spanning the gap. The CDR3 DNA follows: TGTGCCAGCCTGGGGGGATGGCCCCAGCATTTT. Translated: CASLGGWPQHF.

The chain couples TRBV28 to TRBJ1-3; 8 bases are a match to TRBD1. V lost 5 bases, J lost 4 bases, and 4 bases stayed unmatched. CDR1 is MDHEN and CDR2 is SYDVKM in the germline V gene. This CDR3 comprises 14 residues. The CDR3 DNA reads TGTGCCAGCAGTCCAGGGGGCTCGGGAAACACCATATATTTT. This sequence encodes CASSPGGSGNTIYF.

The V and J genes are TRBV7-3 and TRBJ1-5; weak D call: TRBD1 (5 bases). Looked up from germline, CDR1 is SGHTA and CDR2 is FQGTGA. V was trimmed by 1 base and J by 1 base, leaving 8 bases between them. The CDR3 extends over 15 amino acids. The CDR3 nucleotides are TGTGCCAGCAGCTTAAATGGGGGGAGCAATCAGCCCCAGCATTTT. It yields the protein CASSLNGGSNQPQHF.

The gene calls are TRBV11-3 and TRBJ2-1, with 10 bases that match TRBD2. After removal of 5 bases from V and 7 bases from J, the junction contained 11 bases not matched to a gene. CDR3 length equals 16 residues. The germline gives CDR1 SGHNT, CDR2 YENEEA. DNA of the CDR3: TGTGCCAGCAGCCGAAACAGCGGGAGGGCCAAGAATGAGCAGTTCTTC. The encoded protein is CASSRNSGRAKNEQFF.

The CDR3 coding sequence is TGTGCCAGTAGTATATTCGCTAGCCCCCAAGAGACCCAGTACTTC. Amino acids: CASSIFASPQETQYF. The chain has TRBV19 and TRBJ2-5; D is perhaps TRBD2 (5 bases). V was pared by 2 bases and J by 1 base, with 11 bases between. Germline V gene sequence: CDR1 LNHDA, CDR2 SQIVND (reference sequence). This CDR3 has 15 amino acids.

This clone was seen more than once but under ten times. The chain employs TRBV5-1 and TRBJ2-7, with D perhaps matching TRBD2 (6 bases). The length of the CDR3 is 15 residues. Germline V gene sequence: CDR1 SGHRS, CDR2 YFSETQ. V was trimmed by 5 bases and J by 1 base, leaving 16 bases between them. The CDR3: CASSRGTLRSYEQYF. Written as DNA, the CDR3 is TGCGCCAGCAGTCGGGGGACCCTAAGGTCCTACGAGCAGTACTTC.

V gene TRBV10-1 combines with J gene TRBJ2-1; TRBD2 matches 8 bases. CDR1 is WNHNN, CDR2 SYGVQD, per germline (reference sequence). The J segment lost 10 bases and the V segment lost 3 bases, leaving 8 bases of the junction unmatched. The CDR3 runs 14 residues. This CDR3 is CASSDSSGIREQFF. CDR3 coding DNA: TGCGCCAGCAGTGATAGTAGCGGGATCCGGGAGCAGTTCTTC.

The chain couples TRBV10-3 to TRBJ1-1; D is possibly TRBD1 (6 bases). The CDR3 runs 14 residues. V lost 4 bases and J lost 10, with 19 bases in between. Germline CDR1 and CDR2: ENHRY and SYGVKD. DNA of the CDR3: TGTGCCATCAGTGCGGACAGAACCGTGCTGGGAGCTTTCTTT. Translated: CAISADRTVLGAFF.

The chain employs TRBV6-5 and TRBJ1-2, with 8 positions matching TRBD1. This CDR3 spans 12 amino acids. Per germline, CDR1 MNHEY and CDR2 SVGAGI. V shed 6 bases, J shed 6 bases, and the junction held 3 bases outside the gene matches. The CDR3 is CASSRTGNGYTF. In DNA form, the CDR3 reads TGTGCCAGCAGCCGGACAGGGAATGGCTACACCTTC.

This clone showed up many times. The J gene is TRBJ2-5, the V gene TRBV7-8; 8 bases map to TRBD1. This CDR3 spans 14 amino acids. The V and J ends lost 4 bases and 5 bases, in that order; junction bases with no gene match: 6. Germline V gives CDR1 SGHVS, CDR2 FQNEAQ. CDR3 bases: TGTGCCAGCAGCTCATCGGACAGGGAGGAGACCCAGTACTTC. It specifies CASSSSDREETQYF.

This CDR3 is CASSETYLSEQYF. The CDR3 DNA reads as TGTGCCAGCAGTGAAACCTACCTCTCGGAGCAGTACTTC. The gene calls are TRBV6-1 and TRBJ2-7; D is unresolved. In germline, CDR1 is MNHNS, CDR2 SASEGT. The germline V and J ends were trimmed by 2 bases and 7 bases, with 12 bases remaining between them. The length of the CDR3 is 13 residues.

This clone was observed once. The CDR3 bases are TGTGCCAGCGGGGCACTCTCCTACAATGAGCAGTTCTTC. Its translation is CASGALSYNEQFF. This chain joins TRBV28 and TRBJ2-1, with D maybe TRBD1 (5 bases). CDR1 is MDHEN, CDR2 SYDVKM, per germline. Trimming stripped 8 bases from V and 0 bases from J, with 8 bases between. The CDR3 length is 13 residues.

This chain uses TRBV11-3 with TRBJ2-2, with D possibly matching TRBD2 (6 bases). This CDR3 comprises 15 residues. Trimming removed 1 base at V and 6 bases at J, with 12 bases between. Germline V lookup: CDR1 SGHNT, CDR2 YENEEA. CDR3 nucleotides: TGTGCCAGCAGCTTAGGTGGGAGGAGGGCCGGGGAGCTGTTTTTT. Translation gives CASSLGGRRAGELFF.

By proportion, this clone is medium-sized. The chain couples TRBV21-1 to TRBJ2-7; the DNA was not used to check the table's D call, TRBD1. TRBV21-1 represents a pseudogene. CDR3 length equals 15 residues. The CDR3 region is CASRQQKFALYEQYF. The CDR3 nucleotides are TGTGCCAGCAGACAACAGAAATTCGCTCTCTACGAGCAGTACTTC.

The chain couples TRBV5-1 to TRBJ2-6, with 11 bases identical to TRBD1. The CDR3 is 16 residues long. J lost 3 bases, V lost 3 bases, and 2 bases had no gene match. Germline CDR1 SGHRS, CDR2 YFSETQ. CDR3 residues: CASSWTGGGGANVLTF. CDR3 DNA sequence: TGCGCCAGCAGCTGGACAGGGGGCGGTGGGGCCAACGTCCTGACTTTC.

J is TRBJ2-2 and V is TRBV19; 7 nucleotides agree with TRBD2. CDR3 length: 15 residues. V lost 3 bases and J lost 3; bases outside the gene matches: 4. Germline CDR1 and CDR2: LNHDA and SQIVND (reference sequence). The CDR3 protein is CASSMGGRDTGELFF. The CDR3 DNA reads TGTGCCAGTAGTATGGGGGGGAGAGACACCGGGGAGCTGTTTTTT.